This T cell receptor beta chain originates from a study of response to subunit inactivated influenza vaccine. TCRdb independently ran MiXCR on the RT-PCR reads; one entry per CDR3 protein. The sample yields about 520,000 distinct CDR3 sequences, about 25% seen once. The CDR3 consists of 17 residues. Trimming removed 8 bases from V and 2 bases from J; junction bases left unmatched: 12. Germline V gene data show CDR1 as MNHEY and CDR2 as SVGEGT. Sequenced material: CD4+ T cells sorted from PBMCs, taken 4 to 6 days after vaccination. The genes are TRBV6-2 or TRBV6-3 and TRBJ2-2; 9 bases map to TRBD1. The clonotype was recovered from a man aged 50-59 years who received an inactivated influenza vaccine. CDR3 in amino acids: CASSGTGLDRNTGELFF. CDR3 in DNA: TGTGCCAGCTCCGGGACAGGGCTAGACCGTAACACCGGGGAGCTGTTTTTT.